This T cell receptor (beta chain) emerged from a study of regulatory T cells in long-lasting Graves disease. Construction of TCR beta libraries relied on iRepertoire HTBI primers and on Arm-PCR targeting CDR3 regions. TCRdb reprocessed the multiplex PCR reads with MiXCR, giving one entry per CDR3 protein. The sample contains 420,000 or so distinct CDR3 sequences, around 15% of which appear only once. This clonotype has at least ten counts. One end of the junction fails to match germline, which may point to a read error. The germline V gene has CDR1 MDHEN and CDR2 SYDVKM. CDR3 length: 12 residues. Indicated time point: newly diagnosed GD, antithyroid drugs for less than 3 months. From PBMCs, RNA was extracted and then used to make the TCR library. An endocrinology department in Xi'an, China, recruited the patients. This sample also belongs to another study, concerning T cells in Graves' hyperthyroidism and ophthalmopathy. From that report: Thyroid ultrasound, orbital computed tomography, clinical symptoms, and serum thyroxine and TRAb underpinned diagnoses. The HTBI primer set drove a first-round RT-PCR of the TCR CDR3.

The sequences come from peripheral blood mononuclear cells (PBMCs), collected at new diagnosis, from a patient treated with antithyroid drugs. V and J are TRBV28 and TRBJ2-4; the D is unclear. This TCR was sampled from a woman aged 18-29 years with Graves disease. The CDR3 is CASSLVPQPSHF. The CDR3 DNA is TGTGCCAGCAGTCTGGTTCCTCAACCCAGTCACTTC.